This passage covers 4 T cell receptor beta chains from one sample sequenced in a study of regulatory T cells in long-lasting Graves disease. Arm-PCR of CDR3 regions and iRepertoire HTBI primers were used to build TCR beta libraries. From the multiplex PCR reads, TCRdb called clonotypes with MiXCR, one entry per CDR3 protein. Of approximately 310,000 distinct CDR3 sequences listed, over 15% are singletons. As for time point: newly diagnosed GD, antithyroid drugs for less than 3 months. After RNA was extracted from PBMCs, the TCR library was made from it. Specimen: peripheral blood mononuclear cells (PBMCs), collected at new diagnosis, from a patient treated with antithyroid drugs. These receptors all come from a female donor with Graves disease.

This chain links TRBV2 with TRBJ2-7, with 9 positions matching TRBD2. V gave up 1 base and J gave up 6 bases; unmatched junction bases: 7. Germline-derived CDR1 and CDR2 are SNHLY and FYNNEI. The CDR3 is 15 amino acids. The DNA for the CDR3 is TGTGCCAGCAGTGAAGAGGCTAGCGGGACAATCGAGCAGTACTTC. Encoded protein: CASSEEASGTIEQYF. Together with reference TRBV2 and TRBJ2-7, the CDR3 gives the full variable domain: EPEVTQTPSHQVTQMGQEVILRCVPISNHLYFYWYRQILGQKVEFLVSFYNNEISEKSEIFDDQFSVERPDGSNFTLKIRSTKLEDSAMYFCASSEEASGTIEQYFGPGTRLTVT.

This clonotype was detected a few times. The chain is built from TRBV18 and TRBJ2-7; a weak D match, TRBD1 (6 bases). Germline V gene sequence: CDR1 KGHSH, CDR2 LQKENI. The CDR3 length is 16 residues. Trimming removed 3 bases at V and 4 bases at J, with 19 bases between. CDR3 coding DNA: TGTGCCAGCTCACCGATGGGTACGACAGGTTTATACGAGCAGTACTTC. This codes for CASSPMGTTGLYEQYF.

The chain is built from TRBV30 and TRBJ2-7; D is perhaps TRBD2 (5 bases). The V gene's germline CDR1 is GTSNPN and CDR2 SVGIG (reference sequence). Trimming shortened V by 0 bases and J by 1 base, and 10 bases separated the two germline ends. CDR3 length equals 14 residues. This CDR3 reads CAWSVSGRSYEQYF. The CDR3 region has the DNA TGTGCCTGGAGTGTGTCGGGAAGATCCTACGAGCAGTACTTC.

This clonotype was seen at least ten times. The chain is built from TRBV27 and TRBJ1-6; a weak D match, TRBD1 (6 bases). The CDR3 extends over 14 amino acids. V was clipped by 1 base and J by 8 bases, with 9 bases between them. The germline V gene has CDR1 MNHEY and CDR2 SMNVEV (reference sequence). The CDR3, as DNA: TGTGCCAGCAGTTTATGGCAGGGGCATTCACCCCTCCACTTT. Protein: CASSLWQGHSPLHF.